Each of the 28 T cell receptor beta chains below was sequenced from the same sample in a study of T cell therapy after organ transplantation. The antigens for these receptors are not known. Stated time point: 20-29 weeks after completion of therapy. Only in-frame clones appear in the TCRdb table, and some are missing; sequencing was by immunoSEQ multiplex PCR. Of more than 15,000 clones listed, 65% to 90% are singletons. The sequenced sample was CD8+ T cells from blood, obtained after autologous CMV-specific T cell therapy. Source of these receptors: a human patient who had received a solid organ transplant and had CMV disease. Some T cells may have originated in the graft donor.

V usage is TRBV9 and J usage is TRBJ2-2, with 10 nucleotides matching TRBD1. With 0 bases clipped from V and 5 bases from J, the junction kept 10 bases outside the gene matches. This CDR3 spans 18 amino acids. In germline, CDR1 is SGDLS, CDR2 YYNGEE. CDR3 region: CASSVATTGGGVTGELFF. The CDR3 DNA follows: TGTGCCAGCAGCGTAGCTACGACAGGGGGCGGCGTGACCGGGGAGCTGTTTTTT.

The chain recombines TRBV5-6 with TRBJ2-3, with TRBD2 as a possible D gene (5 bases). The V gene's germline CDR1 is SGHDT and CDR2 YYEEEE. The CDR3 is 15 residues long. Trimming stripped 0 bases from V and 2 bases from J, with 10 bases between. This CDR3 is CASSLGAGNTDTQYF. In nucleotides, the CDR3 is TGTGCCAGCAGCTTGGGGGCGGGTAACACAGATACGCAGTATTTT.

CDR3 residues: CASSYTDPLYGYTF. The CDR3 DNA reads as TGTGCCAGCAGTTACACGGACCCTCTCTATGGCTACACCTTC. V gene TRBV6-6 combines with J gene TRBJ1-2; D is unresolved. CDR1 is MNHNY and CDR2 is SVGAGI in the germline V gene (reference sequence). The CDR3 has 14 residues. V was shortened by 2 bases and J by 4 bases, with 11 bases between the two germline ends.

J is TRBJ2-4 and V is TRBV7-4, with D maybe TRBD2 (5 bases). This CDR3 contains 16 residues. With 5 bases removed from V and 1 base from J, the gap between germline ends came to 15 bases. Looked up from germline, CDR1 is SGHVT and CDR2 is SQSDAQ. CDR3 in amino acids: CASSERLLCAKNIQYF. The CDR3 region has the DNA TGTGCCAGCAGCGAGCGGCTCCTATGCGCCAAAAACATTCAGTACTTC.

The V gene is TRBV30, the J gene TRBJ2-7; 7 nucleotides line up with TRBD2. Germline CDR1 GTSNPN, CDR2 SVGIG (reference sequence). The J segment lost 2 bases and the V segment lost 0 bases, leaving 7 bases of the junction unmatched. The CDR3 runs 15 residues. CDR3 sequence (DNA): TGTGCCTGGAGTGTATGGGCGGGAGCCCCCTACGAGCAGTACTTC. It is translated as CAWSVWAGAPYEQYF.

The V gene is TRBV4-1, the J gene TRBJ2-5; tentative D call: TRBD2 (6 bases). The germline gives CDR1 MGHRA, CDR2 YSYEKL. V lost 0 bases to trimming and J lost 5 bases, with 13 bases between them. CDR3 length equals 15 residues. CDR3 DNA sequence: TGCGCCAGCAGCCAAGATGATGGGGGGTTGGAGACCCAGTACTTC. It encodes CASSQDDGGLETQYF.

In regard to this clone: The sample carries other DNA sequences with the same CDR3. This rearrangement joins TRBV6-5 to TRBJ2-7; a possible D gene is TRBD1 (5 bases). The V end lost 6 bases, the J end lost 1 base, and 7 bases lay between the germline ends. The CDR3 contains 12 residues. Germline CDR1 reads MNHEY; CDR2 reads SVGAGI. DNA for the CDR3: TGTGCCAGCAGCCCAGGGTCCTACGAGCAGTACTTC. This sequence encodes CASSPGSYEQYF.

This chain uses TRBV4-2 with TRBJ1-1, with 8 bases that match TRBD1. V gave up 7 bases and J gave up 5 bases; unmatched junction bases: 9. The germline gives CDR1 LGHNA, CDR2 YNFKEQ. The CDR3 has 14 residues. CDR3 in amino acids: CASIPGGGETEAFF. The CDR3 DNA is TGTGCCAGCATTCCAGGGGGCGGGGAGACTGAAGCTTTCTTT.

This chain links TRBV9 with TRBJ2-2, with 8 positions matching TRBD2. Trimming removed 6 bases from V and 7 bases from J; junction bases left unmatched: 8. This CDR3 has 14 amino acids. Germline CDR1 is SGDLS and CDR2 is YYNGEE. CDR3 nucleotides: TGTGCCAGCACCCCGGGGGGGGCAGGCGGGGAGCTGTTTTTT. Encoded protein: CASTPGGAGGELFF.

The count of this clone is one. The V call is TRBV13, the J call TRBJ2-7, with D possibly TRBD1 on 5 matching bases. The V gene's germline CDR1 is PRHDT and CDR2 FYEKMQ (reference sequence). The germline V and J ends were trimmed by 3 bases and 0 bases, with 9 bases remaining between them. This CDR3 contains 14 residues. CDR3 protein: CASSLMTASYEQYF. The CDR3 DNA is TGTGCCAGCAGCTTGATGACAGCCTCCTACGAGCAGTACTTC.

The genes are TRBV29-1 and TRBJ2-3, with 12 nucleotides matching TRBD2. CDR1 is SQVTM, CDR2 ANQGSEA, per germline. The CDR3 is 16 amino acids. Trimming cost V 7 bases and J 3 bases; bases outside gene matches: 11. CDR3: CSAPEGLAGGTDTQYF. CDR3 bases: TGCAGCGCCCCGGAAGGGCTAGCGGGAGGGACAGATACGCAGTATTTT.

This rearrangement joins TRBV5-6 to TRBJ1-2; TRBD1 agrees at 7 bases. Germline-derived CDR1 and CDR2 are SGHDT and YYEEEE. The trim removed 5 bases at V and 4 bases at J, leaving 17 bases unmatched. This CDR3 is built from 17 residues. The CDR3 sequence: CASRVGVGTEIAYGYTF. The CDR3 DNA reads as TGTGCCAGCAGGGTGGGGGTTGGGACAGAGATCGCCTATGGCTACACCTTC.

The V and J genes are TRBV27 and TRBJ1-2; the D gene is possibly TRBD1 (5 bases). V was cut by 5 bases and J by 6 bases, with 16 bases left in between. Germline CDR1 MNHEY, CDR2 SMNVEV (reference sequence). The CDR3 loop spans 14 amino acids. The CDR3 loop is CASSATRGRDGYTF. Written as DNA, the CDR3 is TGTGCCAGCAGTGCCACCCGGGGGAGGGATGGCTACACCTTC.

The table lists this clone with a count of one. This rearrangement joins TRBV30 to TRBJ2-1, with D uncertain. V gave up 2 bases and J gave up 0 bases, with 11 bases separating them. The length of the CDR3 is 15 residues. Germline V CDR1 and CDR2: GTSNPN, SVGIG (reference sequence). CDR3 DNA: TGTGCCTGGAGTTGGGGAACGAGCTCCTACAATGAGCAGTTCTTC. It encodes CAWSWGTSSYNEQFF.

The CDR3 here is CASSLQEAGTEAFF. The CDR3 DNA reads TGCGCCAGCAGCCTCCAGGAGGCGGGCACTGAAGCTTTCTTT. V is TRBV5-1 and J is TRBJ1-1; D not resolved. Germline V gene sequence: CDR1 SGHRS, CDR2 YFSETQ. Trimming took off 4 bases at V and 4 bases at J, with 14 bases between the two ends. This CDR3 has 14 residues.

The rearrangement links TRBV2 to TRBJ2-2; no definite D call. The CDR3 spans 13 residues. Germline CDR1 is SNHLY and CDR2 is FYNNEI. V shed 7 bases and J shed 2 bases, with 8 bases lying between them. In DNA, the CDR3 is TGTGCCAGCATTCAGACCAACACCGGGGAGCTGTTTTTT. It translates to CASIQTNTGELFF.

The chain uses TRBV27 and TRBJ2-7; 12 positions agree with TRBD1. The CDR3 is 15 residues long. The trim removed 3 bases at V and 5 bases at J, leaving 5 bases unmatched. Germline V lookup: CDR1 MNHEY, CDR2 SMNVEV (reference sequence). CDR3 residues: CASSFGTGGSHEQYF. The CDR3 nucleotides are TGTGCCAGCAGTTTTGGGACAGGGGGCTCACACGAGCAGTACTTC.

V gene TRBV5-4 combines with J gene TRBJ1-2, with unresolved D. The CDR3 contains 12 residues. The V gene lost 0 bases and the J gene lost 3 bases, with 3 bases spanning the gap. The germline V gene has CDR1 SGHNT and CDR2 YYREEE (reference sequence). The CDR3 bases are TGTGCCAGCAGCTTGGCCTACTATGGCTACACCTTC. This gives the protein CASSLAYYGYTF.

The CDR3 here is CASSYPDSAYEQYF. The DNA of the CDR3 is TGTGCCAGCAGTTACCCCGACTCAGCCTACGAGCAGTACTTC. This chain joins TRBV6-6 and TRBJ2-7; D uncertain. The CDR3 runs to 14 residues. CDR1 is MNHNY, CDR2 SVGAGI, per germline (reference sequence). Trimming cost V 2 bases and J 2 bases, with 10 bases left between them.

The chain carries TRBV5-6 and TRBJ1-2; D ambiguous. The length of the CDR3 is 12 residues. V was shortened by 0 bases and J by 8 bases, with 8 bases between the two germline ends. Per the germline V gene, CDR1 is SGHDT and CDR2 is YYEEEE. The CDR3: CASSLGAGGYTF. The DNA for the CDR3 is TGTGCCAGCAGCTTGGGGGCCGGGGGCTACACCTTC. The full variable domain, in which reference TRBV5-6 and TRBJ1-2 provide the parts outside the CDR3, is DAGVTQSPTHLIKTRGQQVTLRCSPKSGHDTVSWYQQALGQGPQFIFQYYEEEERQRGNFPDRFSGHQFPNYSSELNVNALLLGDSALYLCASSLGAGGYTFGSGTRLTVV.

The chain has TRBV4-3 and TRBJ2-2; D assignment may be TRBD1 or TRBD2 (5 bases each). Germline V lookup: CDR1 LGHNA, CDR2 YSLEER. There are 15 residues in the CDR3. V lost 0 bases, J lost 4 bases, and 9 bases lay in between. The DNA for the CDR3 is TGCGCCAGCAGCCAAGACAGGGCGGGCACCGGGGAGCTGTTTTTT. It yields the protein CASSQDRAGTGELFF.

This rearrangement joins TRBV27 to TRBJ1-4; no clear D. The CDR3 totals 15 residues. Germline-derived CDR1 and CDR2 are MNHEY and SMNVEV (reference sequence). The ends were cut back, 6 bases at V and 6 bases at J, with 17 bases in the middle. CDR3 in amino acids: CASRLLGSTDEKLFF. DNA for the CDR3: TGTGCCAGCAGGTTACTCGGCAGCACGGATGAAAAACTGTTTTTT.

The chain has TRBV29-1 and TRBJ1-2; weak D call: TRBD1 (5 bases). This CDR3 has 15 amino acids. Per the germline V gene, CDR1 is SQVTM and CDR2 is ANQGSEA. Between the trimmed V and J ends, which lost 2 bases and 8 bases, there was a span of 21 bases. The CDR3 nucleotides read TGCAGCGTTGAATCGTTCGGACACCTAATGGGAGGCTACACCTTC. As protein: CSVESFGHLMGGYTF.

The rearrangement links TRBV30 to TRBJ2-7; a weak D match, TRBD1 (6 bases). Germline assignment: CDR1 GTSNPN and CDR2 SVGIG (reference sequence). The V end lost 3 bases, the J end lost 3 bases, and 12 bases lay between the germline ends. The CDR3 has 13 residues. CDR3 coding DNA: TGTGCCTGGAGCCCGGGACACTTCTACGAGCAGTACTTC. Translation: CAWSPGHFYEQYF.

The chain joins TRBV18 to TRBJ2-1; D gene ambiguous. This CDR3 comprises 11 residues. V dropped 3 bases and J dropped 9 bases, with 6 bases sitting between them. CDR1 is KGHSH, CDR2 LQKENI, per germline. As DNA, the CDR3 is TGTGCCAGCTCACCGGGTCCTGAGCAGTTCTTC. It yields the protein CASSPGPEQFF.

The V gene is TRBV6-1, the J gene TRBJ1-1; possibly TRBD1 for D (5 bases). Germline V CDR1 and CDR2: MNHNS, SASEGT. This CDR3 spans 13 amino acids. The V and J ends lost 3 bases and 3 bases respectively, with 8 bases between them. The CDR3 bases are TGTGCCAGCAGTGACTGGGGGGACACTGAAGCTTTCTTT. Encoded protein: CASSDWGDTEAFF.

The rearrangement links TRBV7-9 to TRBJ2-7; D remains unclear. The germline CDR1 and CDR2 sequences are SEHNR and FQNEAQ (reference sequence). V was trimmed by 3 bases and J by 5 bases, leaving 8 bases between them. CDR3 size: 12 residues. CDR3 residues: CASSFGPDEQYF. The CDR3 nucleotides are TGTGCCAGCAGCTTCGGACCTGACGAGCAGTACTTC. The full variable domain, with the rest looked up from reference TRBV7-9 and TRBJ2-7, is DTGVSQNPRHKITKRGQNVTFRCDPISEHNRLYWYRQTLGQGPEFLTYFQNEAQLEKSRLLSDRFSAERPKGSFSTLEIQRTEQGDSAMYLCASSFGPDEQYFGPGTRLTVT.

The chain couples TRBV6-5 to TRBJ1-5; D not certain. The CDR3 has 13 residues. Trimming took 0 bases from V and 6 from J, leaving 6 bases between them. The germline V gene encodes CDR1 MNHEY and CDR2 SVGAGI. The CDR3 DNA follows: TGTGCCAGCAGTTACTCATCCGTTCAGCCCCAGCATTTT. Translated: CASSYSSVQPQHF.